One and the same sample provided the 9 T cell receptor beta chains below, sequenced in a study of T-cell reconstitution after alpha-beta-depleted transplantation in children. General study results and limits: A year post-transplant, T-cell counts and diversity derived mostly from newly produced T cells.

Preparation of the TCRbeta library was carried out with unique molecular identifiers. TCRdb independently ran MiXCR on the PCR reads; one entry per CDR3 protein. The data show some 300,000 distinct CDR3 sequences, roughly 7.8% seen once. The antigens these receptors bind are not known. This specimen was peripheral blood, taken 360 days after TCRalphabeta/CD19-depleted stem cell transplant. The origin of the receptors is a female patient younger than 10 who had a stem cell transplant for Fanconi anemia, so the T cells may come from the graft donor.

The chain combines TRBV29-1 with TRBJ1-4, with a weak D call TRBD1 (6 bases). V lost 5 bases, J lost 6 bases, and 16 bases lay in between. This CDR3 has 14 residues. Looked up from germline, CDR1 is SQVTM and CDR2 is ANQGSEA. The chain's CDR3 is CSVRGAGVDEKLFF. CDR3 DNA: TGCAGCGTTAGAGGGGCAGGGGTTGATGAAAAACTGTTTTTT.

This chain joins TRBV6-2 or TRBV6-3 and TRBJ2-1; D is uncertain. The CDR3 consists of 15 residues. The ends were cut back, 0 bases at V and 0 bases at J, with 6 bases in the middle. Per the germline V gene, CDR1 is MNHEY and CDR2 is SVGEGT. In nucleotides, the CDR3 is TGTGCCAGCAGTTACTCCCGACCCTCCTACAATGAGCAGTTCTTC. Protein product: CASSYSRPSYNEQFF.

This clonotype came up a few times. CDR3 residues: CASSIGGGDEKLFF. The CDR3 region has the DNA TGTGCCAGCAGTATTGGGGGGGGAGATGAAAAACTGTTTTTT. The chain joins TRBV28 to TRBJ1-4; weak D call: TRBD1 (5 bases). V was cut by 5 bases and J by 6 bases, with 13 bases left in between. CDR1 MDHEN and CDR2 SYDVKM come from the germline V gene. CDR3 length equals 14 residues.

This clonotype was detected a few times. The chain employs TRBV5-1 and TRBJ2-7; 13 bases match TRBD2. The CDR3 contains 19 residues. The germline V gene encodes CDR1 SGHRS and CDR2 YFSETQ. J was trimmed by 5 bases and V by 2 bases; bases with no gene match: 16. The CDR3: CASSFIPLAGGGVTDEQYF. The CDR3, as DNA: TGCGCCAGCAGCTTCATTCCACTAGCGGGAGGGGGGGTGACCGACGAGCAGTACTTC.

In this sample, this clonotype turned up many times. The chain carries TRBV29-1 and TRBJ2-7; TRBD1 might be the D (6 bases). This CDR3 has 13 amino acids. Germline CDR1 and CDR2: SQVTM and ANQGSEA. V lost 7 bases to trimming and J lost 7 bases, with 20 bases between them. In DNA, the CDR3 is TGCAGCGCCAGAGTACAGGGCTCGGGGGAGCAGTACTTC. This codes for CSARVQGSGEQYF.

This clonotype was counted ten times or more. V gene TRBV3-1 combines with J gene TRBJ2-7; 10 bases are a match to TRBD2. Germline CDR1 reads LGHDT; CDR2 reads YNNKEL (reference sequence). J gave up 2 bases and V 2 bases, and 6 bases lay outside the gene matches. The CDR3 covers 16 residues. The CDR3: CASSQRPSGGAYEQYF. CDR3 in DNA: TGTGCCAGCAGCCAAAGACCAAGCGGGGGGGCCTACGAGCAGTACTTC.

This clonotype has just a few counts. This rearrangement joins TRBV19 to TRBJ1-5; no definite D call. The CDR3 length is 12 residues. Germline CDR1 is LNHDA and CDR2 is SQIVND (reference sequence). Trimming cost V 9 bases and J 4 bases, with 10 bases left between them. Here the CDR3 DNA reads TGTGCCAGCACATACAGAAATCAGCCCCAGCATTTT. Amino acids: CASTYRNQPQHF.

This clonotype was counted at least ten times. This rearrangement joins TRBV12-3 or TRBV12-4 to TRBJ2-1; D perhaps matches TRBD2 (5 bases). The V end was cut by 6 bases, the J end by 7 bases, with 19 bases between. This CDR3 is 15 amino acids long. The CDR3, as DNA: TGTGCCAGCAGGGACTCCCTTGTCAGCCCTAATGAGCAGTTCTTC. Translation: CASRDSLVSPNEQFF.

The rearrangement uses TRBV21-1 and TRBJ2-2; the table assigns TRBD2, which was not confirmed against the DNA. TRBV21-1 is classified as a pseudogene. The CDR3 has 18 residues. The DNA of the CDR3 is TGTGCCAGCAGCACCGGACTAGCGGGGATCGCGAACACCGGGGAGCTGTTTTTT. Amino acid sequence: CASSTGLAGIANTGELFF.